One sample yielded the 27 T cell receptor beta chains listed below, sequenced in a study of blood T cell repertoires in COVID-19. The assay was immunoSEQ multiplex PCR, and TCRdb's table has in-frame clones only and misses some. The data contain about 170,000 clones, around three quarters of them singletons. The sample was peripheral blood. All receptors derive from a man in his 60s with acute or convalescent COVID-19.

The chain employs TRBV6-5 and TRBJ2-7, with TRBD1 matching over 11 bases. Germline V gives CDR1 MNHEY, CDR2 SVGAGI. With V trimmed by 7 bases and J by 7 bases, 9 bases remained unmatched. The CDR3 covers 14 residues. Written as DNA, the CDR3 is TGTGCCAGCAAGGGGACAGGGGGGGCCCGGGAGCAGTACTTC. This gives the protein CASKGTGGAREQYF.

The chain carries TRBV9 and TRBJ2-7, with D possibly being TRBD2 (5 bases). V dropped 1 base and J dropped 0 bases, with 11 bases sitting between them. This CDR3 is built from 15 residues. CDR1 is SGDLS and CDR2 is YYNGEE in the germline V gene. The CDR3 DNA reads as TGTGCCAGCAGCGTATATGCCGGAGGCTCCTACGAGCAGTACTTC. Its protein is CASSVYAGGSYEQYF.

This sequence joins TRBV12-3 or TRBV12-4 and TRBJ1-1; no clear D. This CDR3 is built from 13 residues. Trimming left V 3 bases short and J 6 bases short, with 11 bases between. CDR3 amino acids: CASSFNAGSEAFF. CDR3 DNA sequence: TGTGCCAGCAGTTTTAACGCAGGATCTGAAGCTTTCTTT.

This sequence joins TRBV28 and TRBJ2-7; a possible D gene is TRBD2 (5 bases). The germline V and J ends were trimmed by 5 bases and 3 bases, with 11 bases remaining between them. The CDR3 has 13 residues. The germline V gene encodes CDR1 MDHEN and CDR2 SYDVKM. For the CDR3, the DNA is TGTGCCAGCAGTGGAGGCTTACTCTACGAGCAGTACTTC. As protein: CASSGGLLYEQYF.

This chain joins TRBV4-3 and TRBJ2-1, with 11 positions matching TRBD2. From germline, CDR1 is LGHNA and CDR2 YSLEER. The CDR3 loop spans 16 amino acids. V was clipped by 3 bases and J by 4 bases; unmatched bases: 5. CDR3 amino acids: CASSQQLAGVYNEQFF. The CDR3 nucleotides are TGCGCCAGCAGCCAGCAACTAGCGGGGGTATACAATGAGCAGTTCTTC.

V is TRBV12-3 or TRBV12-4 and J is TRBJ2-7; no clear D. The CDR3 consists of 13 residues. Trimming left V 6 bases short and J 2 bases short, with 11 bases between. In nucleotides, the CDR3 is TGTGCCAGCAGCTCGGTCGGTCCCTACGAGCAGTACTTC. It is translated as CASSSVGPYEQYF.

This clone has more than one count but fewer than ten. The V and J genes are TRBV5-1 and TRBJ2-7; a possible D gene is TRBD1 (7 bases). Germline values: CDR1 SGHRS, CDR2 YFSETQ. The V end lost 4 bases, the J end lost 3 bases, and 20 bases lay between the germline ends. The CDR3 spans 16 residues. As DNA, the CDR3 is TGCGCCAGCAGCCGAGGGCGGGACAGTGGGAACTACGAGCAGTACTTC. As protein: CASSRGRDSGNYEQYF.

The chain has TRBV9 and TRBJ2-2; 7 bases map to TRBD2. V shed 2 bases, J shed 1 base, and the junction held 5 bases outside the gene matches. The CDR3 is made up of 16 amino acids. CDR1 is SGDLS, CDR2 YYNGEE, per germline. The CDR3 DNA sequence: TGTGCCAGCAGCGTGCGTCTAGCGGAGAACACCGGGGAGCTGTTTTTT. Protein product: CASSVRLAENTGELFF.

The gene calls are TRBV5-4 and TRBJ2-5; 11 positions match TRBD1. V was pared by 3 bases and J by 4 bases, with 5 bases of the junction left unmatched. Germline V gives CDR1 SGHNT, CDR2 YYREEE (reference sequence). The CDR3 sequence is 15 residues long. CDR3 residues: CASSSGTGGPETQYF. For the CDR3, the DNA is TGTGCCAGCAGCTCCGGGACAGGGGGACCAGAGACCCAGTACTTC.

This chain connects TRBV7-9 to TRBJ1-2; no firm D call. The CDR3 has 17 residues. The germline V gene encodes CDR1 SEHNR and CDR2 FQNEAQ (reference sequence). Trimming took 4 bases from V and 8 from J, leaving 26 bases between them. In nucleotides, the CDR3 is TGTGCCAGCAGCTCTCTGAAAGCGAGGGCACCCTACGGGGGCTACACCTTC. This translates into CASSSLKARAPYGGYTF.

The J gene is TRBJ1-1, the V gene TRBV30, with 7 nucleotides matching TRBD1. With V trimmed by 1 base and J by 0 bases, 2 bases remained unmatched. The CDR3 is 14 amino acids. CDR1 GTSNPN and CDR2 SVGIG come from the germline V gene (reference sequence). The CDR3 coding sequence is TGTGCCTGGAGTGAAGGGGGCTTGAACACTGAAGCTTTCTTT. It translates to CAWSEGGLNTEAFF.

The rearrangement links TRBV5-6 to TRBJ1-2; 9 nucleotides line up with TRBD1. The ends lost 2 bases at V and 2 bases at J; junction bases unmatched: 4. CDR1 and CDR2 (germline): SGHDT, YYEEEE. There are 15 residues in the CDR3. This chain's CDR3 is CASSFPGTGNYGYTF. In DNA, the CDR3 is TGTGCCAGCAGCTTTCCCGGGACAGGGAACTATGGCTACACCTTC.

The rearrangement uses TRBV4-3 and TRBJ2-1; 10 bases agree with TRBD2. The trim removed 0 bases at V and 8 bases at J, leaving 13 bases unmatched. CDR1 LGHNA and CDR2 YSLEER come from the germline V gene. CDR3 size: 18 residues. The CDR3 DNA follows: TGCGCCAGCAGCCAAGAAACCCGCCCAACTAGCGGGGTTTATGAGCAGTTCTTC. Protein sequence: CASSQETRPTSGVYEQFF.

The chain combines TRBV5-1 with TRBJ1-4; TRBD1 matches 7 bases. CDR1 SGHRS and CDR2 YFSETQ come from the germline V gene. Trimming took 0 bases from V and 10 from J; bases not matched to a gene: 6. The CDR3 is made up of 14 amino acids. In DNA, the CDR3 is TGCGCCAGCAGCTTGGTAGGGCAGGGGGGAAAACTGTTTTTT. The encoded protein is CASSLVGQGGKLFF.

This CDR3 is CASSHPGQGRGYTF. The CDR3 DNA reads TGTGCCAGCAGTCACCCGGGACAGGGTCGAGGCTACACCTTC. This chain joins TRBV28 and TRBJ1-2; 9 bases map to TRBD1. This CDR3 has 14 residues. Germline trimming cut 5 bases from V and 8 bases from J; bases unmatched to any gene: 9. CDR1 and CDR2 from the germline V gene are MDHEN and SYDVKM.

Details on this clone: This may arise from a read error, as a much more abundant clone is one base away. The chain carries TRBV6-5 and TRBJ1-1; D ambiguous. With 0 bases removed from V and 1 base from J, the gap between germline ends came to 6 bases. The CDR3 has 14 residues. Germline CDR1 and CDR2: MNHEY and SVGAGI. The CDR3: CASSYSRQNTEAFF. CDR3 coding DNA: TGTGCCAGCAGTTACTCGAGACAGAACACTGAAGCTTTCTTT.

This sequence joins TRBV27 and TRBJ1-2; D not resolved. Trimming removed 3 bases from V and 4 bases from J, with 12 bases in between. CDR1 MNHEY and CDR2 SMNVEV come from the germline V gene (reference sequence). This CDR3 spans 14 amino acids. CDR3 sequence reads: CASSFRGISYGYTF. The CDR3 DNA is TGTGCCAGCAGTTTCCGGGGAATTAGCTATGGCTACACCTTC.

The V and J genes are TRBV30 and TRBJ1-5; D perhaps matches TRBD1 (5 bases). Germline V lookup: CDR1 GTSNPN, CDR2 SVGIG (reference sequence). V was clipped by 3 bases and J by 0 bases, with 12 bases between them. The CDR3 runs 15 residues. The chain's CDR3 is CAWSLGAFSNQPQHF. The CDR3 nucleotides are TGTGCCTGGAGCTTAGGGGCATTTAGCAATCAGCCCCAGCATTTT. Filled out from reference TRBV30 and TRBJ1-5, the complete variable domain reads SQTIHQWPATLVQPVGSPLSLECTVEGTSNPNLYWYRQAAGRGLQLLFYSVGIGQISSEVPQNLSASRPQDRQFILSSKKLLLSDSGFYLCAWSLGAFSNQPQHFGDGTRLSIL.

The CDR3 coding sequence is TGCGCCAGCAGCCCAAGTGGGAGCACTGAAGCTTTCTTT. It specifies CASSPSGSTEAFF. The V gene is TRBV4-1, the J gene TRBJ1-1, with D uncertain. Germline CDR1 and CDR2: MGHRA and YSYEKL. V lost 4 bases to trimming and J lost 4 bases, with 10 bases between them. The CDR3 length is 13 residues.

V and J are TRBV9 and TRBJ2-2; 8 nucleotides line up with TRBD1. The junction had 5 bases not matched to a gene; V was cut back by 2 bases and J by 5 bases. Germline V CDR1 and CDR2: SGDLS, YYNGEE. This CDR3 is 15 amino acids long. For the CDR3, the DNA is TGTGCCAGCAGCGTCCGTCAGGGGGCAACCGGGGAGCTGTTTTTT. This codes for CASSVRQGATGELFF.

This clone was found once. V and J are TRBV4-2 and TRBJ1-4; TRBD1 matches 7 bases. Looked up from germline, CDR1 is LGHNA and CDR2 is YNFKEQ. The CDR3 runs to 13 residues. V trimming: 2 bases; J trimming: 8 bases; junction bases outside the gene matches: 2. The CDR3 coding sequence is TGTGCCAGCAGCCAACAGGGGGGCGAAAAACTGTTTTTT. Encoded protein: CASSQQGGEKLFF.

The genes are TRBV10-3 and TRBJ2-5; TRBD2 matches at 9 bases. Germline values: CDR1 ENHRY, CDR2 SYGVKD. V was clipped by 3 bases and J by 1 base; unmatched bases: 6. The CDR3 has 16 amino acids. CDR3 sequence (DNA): TGTGCCATCAGTGAAGGAAGCGGGGGGTCCCAAGAGACCCAGTACTTC. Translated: CAISEGSGGSQETQYF.

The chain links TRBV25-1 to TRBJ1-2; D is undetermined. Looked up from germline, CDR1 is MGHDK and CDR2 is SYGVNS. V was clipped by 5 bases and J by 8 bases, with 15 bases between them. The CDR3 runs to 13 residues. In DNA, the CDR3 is TGTGCCAGCAGTATAGGAGGGCCGACAGGCTACACCTTC. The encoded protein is CASSIGGPTGYTF.

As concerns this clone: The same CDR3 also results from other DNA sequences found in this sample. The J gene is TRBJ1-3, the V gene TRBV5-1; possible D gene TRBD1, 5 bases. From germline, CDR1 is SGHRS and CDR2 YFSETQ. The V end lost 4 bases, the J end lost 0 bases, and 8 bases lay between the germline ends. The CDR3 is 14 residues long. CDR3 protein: CASSLDSSGNTIYF. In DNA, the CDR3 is TGCGCCAGCAGCCTTGACAGCTCTGGAAACACCATATATTTT. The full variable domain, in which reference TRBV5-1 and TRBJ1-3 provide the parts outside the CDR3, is KAGVTQTPRYLIKTRGQQVTLSCSPISGHRSVSWYQQTPGQGLQFLFEYFSETQRNKGNFPGRFSGRQFSNSRSEMNVSTLELGDSALYLCASSLDSSGNTIYFGEGSWLTVV.

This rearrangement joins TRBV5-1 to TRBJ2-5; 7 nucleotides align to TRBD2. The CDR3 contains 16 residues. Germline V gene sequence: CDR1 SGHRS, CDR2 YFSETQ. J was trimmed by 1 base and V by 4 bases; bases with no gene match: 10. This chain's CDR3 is CASSAARSGVQETQYF. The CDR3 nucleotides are TGCGCCAGCAGCGCGGCCAGGAGCGGGGTCCAAGAGACCCAGTACTTC.

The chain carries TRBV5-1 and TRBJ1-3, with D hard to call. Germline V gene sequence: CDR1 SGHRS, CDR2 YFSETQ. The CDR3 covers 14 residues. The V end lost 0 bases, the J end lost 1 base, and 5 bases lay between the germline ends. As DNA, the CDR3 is TGCGCCAGCAGCTTGGGGGCATCTGGAAACACCATATATTTT. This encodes CASSLGASGNTIYF.

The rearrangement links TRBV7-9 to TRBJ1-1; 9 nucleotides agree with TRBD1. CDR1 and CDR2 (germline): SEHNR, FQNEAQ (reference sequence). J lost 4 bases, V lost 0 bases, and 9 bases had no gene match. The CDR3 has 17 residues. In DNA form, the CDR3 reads TGTGCCAGCAGCTTAGCCGAGCTCACGACAGGGGGCACTGAAGCTTTCTTT. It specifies CASSLAELTTGGTEAFF.